Sequencing of this T cell receptor beta chain was carried out in a study of cytomegalovirus exposure and HLA in healthy donors. Study results and limitations: When analyzed later, the rates of TCR association showed variation by HLA locus, with DRB1 the most and HLA-C the fewest. In an earlier analysis, about 90% or about 30%: the productive usage of most TCR beta V segments.

Donors were ostensibly healthy at sampling, although undocumented immune exposures were probable. Note on this clone: Its antigen remains unknown. An end of the junction does not agree with germline; a read error may underlie this.

The CDR3 has 17 amino acids. Germline-derived CDR1 and CDR2 are SSHAT and FNYEAQ (reference sequence). PCR primers comprised 60 Vbeta and 13 Jbeta primers. Sequencing used immunoSEQ multiplex PCR; TCRdb keeps in-frame clones, though not all of them. Here the sample spans 55,000 to 65,000 clones, around 89% being singletons. This chain connects TRBV7-7 to TRBJ2-2; 8 positions match TRBD2. The receptor's source is a man aged 25 to 40 in good health and CMV-seropositive. The sample comprised PBMCs. For the CDR3, the DNA is TGTGCTAGCAGCTCCGCGGGACTAGGAGGGGACACCGGGGAGCTGTTTTTT. Translation: CASSSAGLGGDTGELFF.